Listed here are 5 T cell receptor beta chains from one sample, sequenced in a study of cytomegalovirus exposure and HLA in healthy donors. It was with 60 Vbeta and 13 Jbeta primers that the PCR ran. The assay was immunoSEQ multiplex PCR, and TCRdb's table has in-frame clones only and misses some. The data hold around 190,000 clones, with 60% to 80% observed a single time. The sequenced sample was PBMCs. The receptors originated from a man aged 55-75 years in good health and CMV-seronegative.

V and J are TRBV7-2 and TRBJ2-1; TRBD2 matches at 7 bases. Germline CDR1 SGHTA, CDR2 FQGNSA. After removal of 3 bases from V and 0 bases from J, the junction contained 5 bases not matched to a gene. The CDR3 runs 16 residues. The CDR3 DNA reads as TGTGCCAGCAGCTTCCTAGCGGCGAGCTCCTACAATGAGCAGTTCTTC. As protein: CASSFLAASSYNEQFF.

V gene TRBV5-4 combines with J gene TRBJ2-7; D possibly corresponds to TRBD1 (6 bases). Germline values: CDR1 SGHNT, CDR2 YYREEE (reference sequence). The length of the CDR3 is 15 residues. V lost 6 bases and J 4 bases, leaving 20 bases between the germline ends. The CDR3 loop reads CASNNRTDTIYEQYF. For the CDR3, the DNA is TGTGCCAGCAACAACCGGACAGACACCATTTACGAGCAGTACTTC.

V and J are TRBV5-4 and TRBJ2-7, with 7 bases lining up with TRBD2. CDR1 SGHNT and CDR2 YYREEE come from the germline V gene (reference sequence). The CDR3 covers 15 residues. V lost 4 bases and J lost 0; bases outside the gene matches: 7. CDR3 residues: CASSITSESSYEQYF. The DNA for the CDR3 is TGTGCCAGCAGCATAACTAGCGAGAGCTCCTACGAGCAGTACTTC.

This clone was found a few times. The V and J genes are TRBV15 and TRBJ1-2; D call uncertain. Germline V gives CDR1 LNHNV, CDR2 YYDKDF (reference sequence). This CDR3 comprises 14 residues. Trimming took 1 base from V and 3 from J, leaving 9 bases between them. The CDR3 DNA follows: TGTGCCACCAGCAGAGTCCGGGAGGACTATGGCTACACCTTC. It encodes CATSRVREDYGYTF.

This clone was counted once. This chain joins TRBV7-2 and TRBJ2-1, with D maybe TRBD2 (6 bases). Trimming stripped 2 bases from V and 2 bases from J, with 10 bases between. In germline, CDR1 is SGHTA, CDR2 FQGNSA. The CDR3 loop spans 15 amino acids. The chain's CDR3 is CASSLHRTTYNEQFF. The CDR3 DNA reads TGTGCCAGCAGCTTACACAGGACTACCTACAATGAGCAGTTCTTC.